The source of this T cell receptor (beta chain) is a study of blood T cell repertoires in COVID-19. Overall study context: Some COVID-19 samples were acute and others convalescent; all came from the United States, Italy and Spain. PBMCs, B-cell-depleted T cells, or T cells were the source of the cDNA or gDNA that made up the material.

V was clipped by 5 bases and J by 7 bases, with 15 bases between them. Germline assignment: CDR1 SEHNR and CDR2 FQNEAQ (reference sequence). There are 14 residues in the CDR3. Original processing notes: Reference gene primers were amplified, and this amplification served to estimate nucleated cell counts. Clones were sequenced by immunoSEQ multiplex PCR, and TCRdb holds only the in-frame ones, with some missing. The V and J calls and the clone size are those of that table, but D and trimming were determined from the DNA. Among 200,000 to 250,000 clones listed, more than 75% were seen once. The sequenced material came from peripheral blood. V is TRBV7-9 and J is TRBJ1-5; perhaps TRBD1 as D (5 bases). The TCR was taken from a man aged 60-69 years with acute or convalescent COVID-19. In DNA, the CDR3 is TGTGCCAGCAGCCTCGGGGGGTTAGGGCAGCCCCAGCATTTT. It yields the protein CASSLGGLGQPQHF.